This is a list of T cell receptor beta chains from one sample in a study of T cells after yellow fever vaccination. MiXCR, applied by TCRdb to the 5' RACE reads, yields one record per CDR3 protein. The sample holds about 580,000 distinct CDR3 sequences, roughly a sixth seen once. Sample: PBMCs, taken around 5 days after the first yellow fever vaccination. All receptors derive from a man aged 18 to 29 who received the YFV17D yellow fever vaccine. Each CDR3 is given with its conserved first and last residue. Each record gives: CDR3 protein, CDR3 DNA, J gene, V gene, D gene, clone size. The D gene is left open where the match is weak. Size is omitted from some rows. Given values are once, few, many or a class for expanded clones.

CASSPPGANYGYTF	TGTGCCAGCAGCCCCCCGGGAGCTAACTATGGCTACACCTTC	TRBJ1-2	TRBV6-2/TRBV6-3	.	many
CASSKSRGPYQETQYF	TGCGCCAGCAGCAAAAGCCGGGGCCCGTACCAAGAGACCCAGTACTTC	TRBJ2-5	TRBV4-3	.	.
CASSRDLLPYNEQFF	TGTGCCAGCAGCCGGGACTTGCTCCCCTACAATGAGCAGTTCTTC	TRBJ2-1	TRBV7-9	.	once
CSVHDRGGYGYTF	TGCAGCGTCCATGACAGGGGCGGCTATGGCTACACCTTC	TRBJ1-2	TRBV29-1	TRBD1	.
CASNTATGELFF	TGTGCCAGCAACACAGCCACCGGGGAGCTGTTTTTT	TRBJ2-2	TRBV12-3/TRBV12-4	.	.
CASGPGGNQPQHF	TGTGCCAGCGGACCAGGGGGGAATCAGCCCCAGCATTTT	TRBJ1-5	TRBV12-3/TRBV12-4	TRBD1	many
CASTKGQGITDTQYF	TGTGCCAGCACTAAGGGTCAGGGGATCACAGATACGCAGTATTTT	TRBJ2-3	TRBV6-1	.	few
CASSLGSGLTEQFF	TGCGCCAGCAGCTTGGGCAGCGGCCTCACTGAGCAGTTCTTC	TRBJ2-1	TRBV5-1	.	.
CASSLVPTNEKLFF	TGTGCCAGCAGCTTGGTCCCAACTAATGAAAAACTGTTTTTT	TRBJ1-4	TRBV5-5	.	few
CASSYFGGNYGYTF	TGTGCCAGCAGTTACTTTGGGGGTAACTATGGCTACACCTTC	TRBJ1-2	TRBV6-5	.	many
CSARTGGMGQPQHF	TGCAGTGCTAGAACAGGGGGCATGGGTCAGCCCCAGCATTTT	TRBJ1-5	TRBV20-1	TRBD1	.
CASSPGGPRPNELFF	TGTGCCAGCAGCCCAGGAGGGCCACGACCCAATGAGCTGTTCTTC	TRBJ2-1	TRBV9	.	.
CATSRRSGVDTGELFF	TGTGCCACCAGCAGGCGATCGGGGGTGGACACCGGGGAGCTGTTTTTT	TRBJ2-2	TRBV15	.	.
CASSYAGNRLPLHF	TGTGCCAGCAGTTACGCCGGCAACCGGTTACCCCTCCACTTT	TRBJ1-6	TRBV6-5	.	few
CAISSSGANVLTF	TGTGCCATCAGCAGCTCTGGGGCCAACGTCCTGACTTTC	TRBJ2-6	TRBV10-3	.	.
CASSQDMPGTYEQFF	TGCGCCAGCAGCCAAGACATGCCAGGTACCTATGAGCAGTTCTTC	TRBJ2-1	TRBV4-3	.	few
CASSYSSGLGNTEAFF	TGTGCCAGCAGTTACTCGTCAGGGTTGGGGAACACTGAAGCTTTCTTT	TRBJ1-1	TRBV6-5	.	.
CASSGPGGSYNEQFF	TGTGCCAGCAGCGGTCCGGGGGGCTCCTACAATGAGCAGTTCTTC	TRBJ2-1	TRBV7-9	TRBD2	few
CASSQVPFIDTGMAEKLFF	TGCGCCAGCAGCCAAGTTCCATTTATTGACACAGGGATGGCTGAAAAACTGTTTTTT	TRBJ1-4	TRBV4-1	.	few
CASSLIPGGQETQYF	TGTGCCAGCAGCTTAATTCCTGGGGGCCAAGAGACCCAGTACTTC	TRBJ2-5	TRBV7-3	.	.
CSARDGAAAGELFF	TGCAGTGCTAGGGATGGGGCCGCAGCCGGGGAGCTGTTTTTT	TRBJ2-2	TRBV20-1	.	.
CSAKASSNYGYTF	TGCAGTGCCAAGGCGTCCTCTAACTATGGCTACACCTTC	TRBJ1-2	TRBV20-1	.	few
CASSFPLAGGRNQETQYF	TGTGCCAGCAGCTTCCCTCTAGCGGGGGGGCGGAACCAAGAGACCCAGTACTTC	TRBJ2-5	TRBV11-2	TRBD2	few
CASSQTRRSPLHF	TGTGCCAGCAGCCAGACCCGGAGGTCACCCCTCCACTTT	TRBJ1-6	TRBV3-1	.	.
CASSYPGAYEQFF	TGTGCCAGCAGTTACCCCGGGGCCTATGAGCAGTTCTTC	TRBJ2-1	TRBV6-5	.	.
CASSLGPAYEQYF	TGTGCCAGCAGTTTGGGGCCAGCCTACGAGCAGTACTTC	TRBJ2-7	TRBV12-3/TRBV12-4	.	many
CASNTGIQETQYF	TGTGCCAGCAACACAGGTATCCAAGAGACCCAGTACTTC	TRBJ2-5	TRBV12-3/TRBV12-4	.	.
CAIRSTGEDGELFF	TGTGCCATCAGATCTACAGGGGAAGACGGGGAGCTGTTTTTT	TRBJ2-2	TRBV10-3	TRBD1	.
CASSRRSGNTGELFF	TGCGCCAGCAGTCGGAGGTCTGGGAATACCGGGGAGCTGTTTTTT	TRBJ2-2	TRBV5-1	.	many
CATSQDDIGRSPLHF	TGTGCCACCAGCCAAGATGACATCGGTCGTTCACCCCTCCACTTT	TRBJ1-6	TRBV3-1	.	.
CSANVPGANVLTF	TGCAGTGCTAACGTTCCTGGGGCCAACGTCCTGACTTTC	TRBJ2-6	TRBV20-1	.	few
CSVEVQGRVTETQYF	TGCAGCGTTGAAGTACAGGGGAGGGTGACGGAGACCCAGTACTTC	TRBJ2-5	TRBV29-1	.	few
CAIRSLQGDTQYF	TGTGCCATCAGAAGTTTACAGGGGGATACGCAGTATTTT	TRBJ2-3	TRBV10-3	TRBD1	few
CASSLPGHPEQFF	TGCGCCAGCAGCTTGCCGGGACACCCAGAGCAGTTCTTC	TRBJ2-1	TRBV5-1	.	few
CASSADSSVNYGYTF	TGTGCCAGCAGCGCGGACAGCTCTGTTAACTATGGCTACACCTTC	TRBJ1-2	TRBV9	.	many
CASTKDGTGEQFF	TGTGCCAGCACCAAGGACGGGACGGGTGAGCAGTTCTTC	TRBJ2-1	TRBV9	.	.
CASGQGAGETQYF	TGTGCCAGCGGACAGGGGGCCGGAGAGACCCAGTACTTC	TRBJ2-5	TRBV7-9	TRBD1	few
CASSLNMGGAGDNEQFF	TGTGCCAGCAGCTTAAATATGGGGGGGGCAGGGGATAATGAGCAGTTCTTC	TRBJ2-1	TRBV7-2	.	.
CASTPGDGLYEQYF	TGTGCCAGCACCCCGGGCGATGGCCTTTACGAGCAGTACTTC	TRBJ2-7	TRBV7-9	.	few
CASSTGATFEAFF	TGTGCCAGCAGTACAGGGGCCACCTTTGAAGCTTTCTTT	TRBJ1-1	TRBV12-3/TRBV12-4	TRBD1	.
CASSHTGAGEKLFF	TGTGCCAGCAGCCATACAGGGGCAGGAGAAAAACTGTTTTTT	TRBJ1-4	TRBV5-4	TRBD1	few
CASSLYSGTSGADTQYF	TGTGCCAGCAGTTTGTACTCCGGGACTAGCGGGGCAGATACGCAGTATTTT	TRBJ2-3	TRBV28	TRBD2	.
CAISAGGGYTF	TGTGCCATCAGCGCGGGCGGAGGCTACACCTTC	TRBJ1-2	TRBV10-3	.	few
CASSLDRGIQPQHF	TGTGCCAGCAGCTTAGATAGGGGTATTCAGCCCCAGCATTTT	TRBJ1-5	TRBV7-9	.	.
CASSQAEGAGNTIYF	TGCGCCAGCAGCCAAGCAGAGGGGGCTGGAAACACCATATATTTT	TRBJ1-3	TRBV4-3	.	.
CASSRDYPETQYF	TGTGCCAGCAGCCGGGACTACCCCGAGACCCAGTACTTC	TRBJ2-5	TRBV2	TRBD2	few
CASRSTSSYNSPLHF	TGTGCCAGCCGGTCGACGAGCTCCTATAATTCACCCCTCCACTTT	TRBJ1-6	TRBV11-2	.	few
CASSLVTQRETQYF	TGCGCCAGCAGCTTGGTAACTCAACGAGAGACCCAGTACTTC	TRBJ2-5	TRBV5-1	.	few
CASSERPGGGYTF	TGTGCCAGCAGTGAACGGCCCGGGGGTGGCTACACCTTC	TRBJ1-2	TRBV6-1	.	.
CCARTSGTAGGTEAFF	TGCTGTGCTCGTACTTCCGGGACAGCGGGGGGGACTGAAGCTTTCTTT	TRBJ1-1	TRBV20-1	TRBD1	.